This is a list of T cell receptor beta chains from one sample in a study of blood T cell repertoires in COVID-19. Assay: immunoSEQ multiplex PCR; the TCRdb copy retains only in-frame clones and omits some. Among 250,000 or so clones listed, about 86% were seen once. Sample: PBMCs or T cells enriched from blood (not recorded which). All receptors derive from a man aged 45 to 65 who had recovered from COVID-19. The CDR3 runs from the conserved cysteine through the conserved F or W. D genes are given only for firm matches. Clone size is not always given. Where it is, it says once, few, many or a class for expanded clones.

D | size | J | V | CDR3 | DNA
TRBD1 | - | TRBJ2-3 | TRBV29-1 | CSVEPRTGGADTQYF | TGCAGCGTTGAACCCCGGACAGGGGGCGCAGATACGCAGTATTTT
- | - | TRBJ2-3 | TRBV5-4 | CASSLELTSYSTDTQYF | TGTGCCAGCAGCTTGGAGCTTACTAGCTACAGCACAGATACGCAGTATTTT
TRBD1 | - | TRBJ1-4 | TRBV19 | CASSSGQLAALTNEKLFF | TGTGCCAGTAGTTCGGGACAGCTCGCGGCCTTGACTAATGAAAAACTGTTTTTT
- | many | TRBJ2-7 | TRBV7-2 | CASSLAARTYEQYF | TGTGCCAGCAGCTTAGCGGCCAGGACCTACGAGCAGTACTTC
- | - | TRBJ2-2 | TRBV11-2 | CASSLVGGTGELFF | TGTGCCAGCAGCTTAGTCGGGGGCACCGGGGAGCTGTTTTTT
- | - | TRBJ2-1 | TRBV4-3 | CASSQEAVQRNEQFF | TGCGCCAGCAGCCAAGAGGCGGTCCAGCGCAATGAGCAGTTCTTC
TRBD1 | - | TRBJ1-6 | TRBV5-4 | CASSPPGQGYSPLHF | TGTGCCAGCAGCCCCCCGGGACAGGGGTATTCACCCCTCCACTTT
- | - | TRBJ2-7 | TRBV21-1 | CASSKVGDRDDEQYF | TGTGCCAGCAGCAAAGTCGGGGACAGGGATGACGAGCAGTACTTC
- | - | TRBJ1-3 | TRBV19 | CASQEGVGNTIYF | TGTGCCAGCCAGGAGGGCGTCGGAAACACCATATATTTT
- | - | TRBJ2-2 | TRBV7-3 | CASSPPGAANTGELFF | TGTGCCAGCAGCCCCCCAGGAGCGGCGAACACCGGGGAGCTGTTTTTT
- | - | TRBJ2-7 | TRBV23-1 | CASSQPPGHLSYEQYF | TGCGCCAGCAGTCAACCTCCGGGACACCTTTCCTACGAGCAGTACTTC
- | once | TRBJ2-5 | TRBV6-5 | CASSYSVGGTQYF | TGTGCCAGCAGTTACTCGGTGGGAGGGACCCAGTACTTC
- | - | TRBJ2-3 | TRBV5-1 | CASSLGGSPGQYF | TGCGCCAGCAGCTTGGGGGGCTCTCCCGGGCAGTATTTT
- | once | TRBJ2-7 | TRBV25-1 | CASSEPGPIQGYEQYF | TGTGCCAGCAGTGAACCAGGGCCCATTCAGGGGTACGAGCAGTACTTC
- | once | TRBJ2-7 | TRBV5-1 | CASSLLRQYF | TGCGCCAGCAGCTTGTTGCGGCAGTACTTC
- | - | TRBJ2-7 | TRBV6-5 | CASSRGRGHAYEQYF | TGTGCCAGCAGTAGGGGGAGGGGACATGCCTACGAGCAGTACTTC
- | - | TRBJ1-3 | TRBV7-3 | CASSLDRGNTIYF | TGTGCCAGCAGCTTAGACAGAGGAAACACCATATATTTT
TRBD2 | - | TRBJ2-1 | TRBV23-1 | CASSPRRLAREQFF | TGCGCCAGCAGTCCCCGTAGACTAGCCCGCGAGCAGTTCTTC
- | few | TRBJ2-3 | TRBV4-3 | CASSLLLTDTQYF | TGCGCCAGCAGCCTACTACTCACAGATACGCAGTATTTT
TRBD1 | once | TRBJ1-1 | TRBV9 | CASGKTGTPDTEAFF | TGTGCCAGCGGCAAGACAGGGACACCTGACACTGAAGCTTTCTTT
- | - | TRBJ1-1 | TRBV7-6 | CASSLGPGAMNTEAFF | TGTGCCAGCAGCTTAGGGCCAGGGGCCATGAACACTGAAGCTTTCTTT
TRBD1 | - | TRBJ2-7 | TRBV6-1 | CASSDYRGEEQYF | TGTGCCAGCAGTGATTACAGGGGAGAAGAGCAGTACTTC
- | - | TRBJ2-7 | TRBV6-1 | CASSEGGTGTYEQYF | TGTGCCAGCAGTGAAGGGGGAACAGGGACCTACGAGCAGTACTTC
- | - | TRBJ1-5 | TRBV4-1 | CASSQVDMGFNQPQHF | TGCGCCAGCAGCCAAGTTGACATGGGCTTCAATCAGCCCCAGCATTTT
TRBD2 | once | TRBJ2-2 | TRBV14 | CASSQEGTSGGPNTGELFF | TGTGCCAGCAGCCAAGAAGGCACTAGCGGGGGACCGAACACCGGGGAGCTGTTTTTT
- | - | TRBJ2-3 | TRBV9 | CASSVLESDTQYF | TGTGCCAGCAGCGTCCTAGAGTCAGATACGCAGTATTTT
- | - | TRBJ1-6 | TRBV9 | CASSVQQADSPLHF | TGTGCCAGCAGCGTACAACAGGCTGATTCACCCCTCCACTTT
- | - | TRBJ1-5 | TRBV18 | CASSRRDQPQHF | TGTGCCAGCTCACGACGGGATCAGCCCCAGCATTTT
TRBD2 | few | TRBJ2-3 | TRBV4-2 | CASSLTTSGASTDTQYF | TGTGCCAGCAGCCTAACGACTAGCGGGGCTAGCACAGATACGCAGTATTTT
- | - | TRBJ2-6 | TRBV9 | CASSDGGNHVLTF | TGTGCCAGCAGCGACGGAGGAAATCACGTCCTGACTTTC
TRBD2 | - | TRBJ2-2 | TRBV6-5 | CASRLAGATGELFF | TGTGCCAGCAGACTAGCGGGCGCCACCGGGGAGCTGTTTTTT
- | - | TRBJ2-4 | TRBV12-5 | CASGLPRWAKNIQYF | TGTGCTAGTGGTTTGCCCCGGTGGGCCAAAAACATTCAGTACTTC
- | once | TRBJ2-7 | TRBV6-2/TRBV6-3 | CASSWTDITYEQYF | TGTGCCAGCAGTTGGACAGATATTACCTACGAGCAGTACTTC
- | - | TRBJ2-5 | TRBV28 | CASSSGVGTQYF | TGTGCCAGCAGTTCCGGGGTGGGGACCCAGTACTTC
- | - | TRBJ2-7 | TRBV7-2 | CASSLDRVFGQYF | TGTGCCAGCAGCTTAGACAGGGTATTTGGGCAGTACTTC
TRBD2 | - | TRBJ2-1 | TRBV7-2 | CASSLGTSGSDEQFF | TGTGCCAGCAGCTTGGGGACTAGCGGGAGTGATGAGCAGTTCTTC
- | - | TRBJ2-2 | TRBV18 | CASSPSLGRHGGTGELFF | TGTGCCAGCTCACCATCCTTGGGGCGCCACGGTGGCACCGGGGAGCTGTTTTTT
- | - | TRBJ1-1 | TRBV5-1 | CASSLRVLNTEAFF | TGCGCCAGCAGCTTGAGAGTATTGAACACTGAAGCTTTCTTT
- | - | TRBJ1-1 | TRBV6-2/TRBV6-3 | CASSFPGGVEAFF | TGTGCCAGCAGCTTCCCTGGGGGGGTTGAAGCTTTCTTT
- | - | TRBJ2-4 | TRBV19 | CASSMAGTSKNIQYF | TGTGCCAGTAGTATGGCGGGGACTTCCAAAAACATTCAGTACTTC
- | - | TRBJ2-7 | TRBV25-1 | CASSEYLSYAGYEQYF | TGTGCCAGCAGTGAATATCTATCTTATGCGGGGTACGAGCAGTACTTC
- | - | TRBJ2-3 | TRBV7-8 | CASSLLASTSTDTQYF | TGTGCCAGCAGCTTACTAGCCAGTACTAGCACAGATACGCAGTATTTT
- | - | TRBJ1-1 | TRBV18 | CASSPQEGHWNTEAFF | TGTGCCAGCTCACCACAGGAGGGCCATTGGAACACTGAAGCTTTCTTT
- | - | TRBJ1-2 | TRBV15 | CATSRDSYGYTF | TGTGCCACCAGCAGGGACAGCTATGGCTACACCTTC
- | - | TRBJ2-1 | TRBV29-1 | CSVPTGGRVNEQFF | TGCAGCGTCCCCACCGGGGGTAGGGTCAATGAGCAGTTCTTC
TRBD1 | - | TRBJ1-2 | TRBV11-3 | CASSSGPQGSNYGYTF | TGTGCCAGCAGCTCAGGCCCACAGGGGTCGAACTATGGCTACACCTTC
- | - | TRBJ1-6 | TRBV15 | CATSRERASSYNSPLHF | TGTGCCACCAGCAGAGAGCGGGCTAGCTCCTATAATTCACCCCTCCACTTT
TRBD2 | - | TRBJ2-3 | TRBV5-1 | CASRSGSGDTDTQYF | TGCGCCAGCCGCTCGGGTAGCGGGGACACAGATACGCAGTATTTT
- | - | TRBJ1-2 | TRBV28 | CASRVLDRGNYGYTF | TGTGCCAGCAGGGTATTGGACAGAGGCAACTATGGCTACACCTTC
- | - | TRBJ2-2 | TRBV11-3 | CASSPGWWRENTGELFF | TGTGCCAGCAGCCCCGGGTGGTGGCGGGAGAACACCGGGGAGCTGTTTTTT